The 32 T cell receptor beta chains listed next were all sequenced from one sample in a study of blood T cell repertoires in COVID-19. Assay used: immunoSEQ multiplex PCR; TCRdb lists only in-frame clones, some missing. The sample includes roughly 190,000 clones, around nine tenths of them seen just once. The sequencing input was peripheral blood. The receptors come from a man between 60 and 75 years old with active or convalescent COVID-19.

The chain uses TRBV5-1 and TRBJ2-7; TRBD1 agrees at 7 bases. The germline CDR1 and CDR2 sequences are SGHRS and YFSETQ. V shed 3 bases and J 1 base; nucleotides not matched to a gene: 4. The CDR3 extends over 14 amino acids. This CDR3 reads CASSYMTGSYEQYF. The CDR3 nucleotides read TGCGCCAGCAGCTATATGACAGGGTCCTACGAGCAGTACTTC. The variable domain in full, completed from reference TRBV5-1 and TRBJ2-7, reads KAGVTQTPRYLIKTRGQQVTLSCSPISGHRSVSWYQQTPGQGLQFLFEYFSETQRNKGNFPGRFSGRQFSNSRSEMNVSTLELGDSALYLCASSYMTGSYEQYFGPGTRLTVT.

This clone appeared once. The CDR3 DNA reads TGTGCCACCAGCAGAGATACAGGCTCCCAGGGGACCTACAATGAGCAGTTCTTC. Its translation is CATSRDTGSQGTYNEQFF. The genes are TRBV15 and TRBJ2-1, with D possibly being TRBD1 (6 bases). CDR3 length equals 18 residues. Germline values: CDR1 LNHNV, CDR2 YYDKDF (reference sequence). Trimming shortened V by 0 bases and J by 2 bases, and 17 bases separated the two germline ends.

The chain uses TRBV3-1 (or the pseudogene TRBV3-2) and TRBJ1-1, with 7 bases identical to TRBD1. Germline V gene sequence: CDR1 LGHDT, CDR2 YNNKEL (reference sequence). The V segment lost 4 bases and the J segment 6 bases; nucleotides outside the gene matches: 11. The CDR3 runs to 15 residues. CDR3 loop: CASSPATGERAEAFF. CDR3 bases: TGTGCCAGCAGCCCCGCCACAGGGGAGAGGGCTGAAGCTTTCTTT.

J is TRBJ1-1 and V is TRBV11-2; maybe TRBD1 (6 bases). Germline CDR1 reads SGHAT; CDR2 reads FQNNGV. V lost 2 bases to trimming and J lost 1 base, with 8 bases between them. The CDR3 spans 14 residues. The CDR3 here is CASSLQGPNTEAFF. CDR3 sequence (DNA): TGTGCCAGCAGCTTACAGGGGCCGAACACTGAAGCTTTCTTT.

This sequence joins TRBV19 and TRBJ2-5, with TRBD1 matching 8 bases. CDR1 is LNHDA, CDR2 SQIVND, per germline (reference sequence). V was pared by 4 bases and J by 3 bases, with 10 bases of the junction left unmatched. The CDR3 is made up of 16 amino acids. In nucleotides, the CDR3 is TGTGCCAGTAGTACCGGACAGGGAAATTTAAAAGAGACCCAGTACTTC. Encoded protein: CASSTGQGNLKETQYF.

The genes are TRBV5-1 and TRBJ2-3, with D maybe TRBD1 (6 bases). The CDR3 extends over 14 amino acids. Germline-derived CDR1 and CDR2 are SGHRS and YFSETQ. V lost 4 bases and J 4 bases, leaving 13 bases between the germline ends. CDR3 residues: CASSLRGHADTQYF. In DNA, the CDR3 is TGCGCCAGCAGCCTCCGGGGACACGCAGATACGCAGTATTTT.

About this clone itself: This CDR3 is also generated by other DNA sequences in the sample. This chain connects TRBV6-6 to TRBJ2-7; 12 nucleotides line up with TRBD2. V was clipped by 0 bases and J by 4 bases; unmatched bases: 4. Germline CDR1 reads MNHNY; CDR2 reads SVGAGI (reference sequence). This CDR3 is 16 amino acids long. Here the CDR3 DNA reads TGTGCCAGCAGTTACTCGACTAGCGGGGGATCTTACGAGCAGTACTTC. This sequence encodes CASSYSTSGGSYEQYF.

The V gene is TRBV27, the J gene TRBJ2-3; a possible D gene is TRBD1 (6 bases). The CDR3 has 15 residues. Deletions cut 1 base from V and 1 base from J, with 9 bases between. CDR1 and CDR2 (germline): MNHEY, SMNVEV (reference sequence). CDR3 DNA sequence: TGTGCCAGCAGTTTATACTACAGGGGCACAGATACGCAGTATTTT. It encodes CASSLYYRGTDTQYF.

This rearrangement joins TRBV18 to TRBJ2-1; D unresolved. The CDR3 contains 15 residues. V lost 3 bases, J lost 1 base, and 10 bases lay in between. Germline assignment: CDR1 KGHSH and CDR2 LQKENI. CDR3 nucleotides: TGTGCCAGCTCACCGTTTACCACATCCTACAATGAGCAGTTCTTC. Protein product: CASSPFTTSYNEQFF.

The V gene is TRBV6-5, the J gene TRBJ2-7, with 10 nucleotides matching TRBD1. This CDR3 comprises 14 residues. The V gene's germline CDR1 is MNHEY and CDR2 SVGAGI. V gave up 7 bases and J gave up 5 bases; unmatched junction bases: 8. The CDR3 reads CASNPGQGWNEQYF. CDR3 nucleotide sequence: TGTGCCAGCAACCCGGGACAGGGGTGGAACGAGCAGTACTTC.

Here the CDR3 reads CASSLRAGVTYNEQFF. In DNA, the CDR3 is TGTGCCAGCAGCTTGCGAGCGGGGGTCACCTACAATGAGCAGTTCTTC. The chain carries TRBV7-2 and TRBJ2-1; 8 nucleotides align to TRBD2. J gave up 2 bases and V 3 bases, and 6 bases lay outside the gene matches. The CDR3 is 16 residues long. Germline lookup yields CDR1 SGHTA and CDR2 FQGNSA.

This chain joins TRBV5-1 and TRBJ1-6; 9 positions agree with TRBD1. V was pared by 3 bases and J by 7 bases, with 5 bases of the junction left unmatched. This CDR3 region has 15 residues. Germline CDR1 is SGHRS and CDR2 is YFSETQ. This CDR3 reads CASSSAGTGNSPLHF. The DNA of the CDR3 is TGCGCCAGCAGCTCCGCCGGGACAGGGAATTCACCCCTCCACTTT.

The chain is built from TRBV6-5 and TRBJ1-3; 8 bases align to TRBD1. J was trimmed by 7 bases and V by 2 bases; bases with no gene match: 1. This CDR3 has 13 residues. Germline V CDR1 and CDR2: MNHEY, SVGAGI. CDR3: CASSYNRGNTIYF. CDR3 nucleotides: TGTGCCAGCAGTTACAACAGGGGGAACACCATATATTTT.

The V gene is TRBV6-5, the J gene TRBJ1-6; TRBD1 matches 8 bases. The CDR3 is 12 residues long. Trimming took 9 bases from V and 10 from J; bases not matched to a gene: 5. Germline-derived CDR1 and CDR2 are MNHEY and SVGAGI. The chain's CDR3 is CARGQEESPLHF. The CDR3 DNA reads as TGTGCCAGGGGACAGGAAGAATCACCCCTCCACTTT.

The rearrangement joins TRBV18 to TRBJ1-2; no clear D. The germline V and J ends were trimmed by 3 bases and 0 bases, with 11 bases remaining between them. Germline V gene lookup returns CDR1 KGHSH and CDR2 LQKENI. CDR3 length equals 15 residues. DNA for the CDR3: TGTGCCAGCTCACCCGCAGACACCCCTAACTATGGCTACACCTTC. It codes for CASSPADTPNYGYTF.

The CDR3 is CATSRELNYGYTF. CDR3 DNA: TGTGCCACCAGCAGAGAACTGAACTATGGCTACACCTTC. The chain carries TRBV15 and TRBJ1-2; no definite D call. V was pared by 0 bases and J by 2 bases, with 4 bases between. Per germline, CDR1 LNHNV and CDR2 YYDKDF (reference sequence). The CDR3 length is 13 residues.

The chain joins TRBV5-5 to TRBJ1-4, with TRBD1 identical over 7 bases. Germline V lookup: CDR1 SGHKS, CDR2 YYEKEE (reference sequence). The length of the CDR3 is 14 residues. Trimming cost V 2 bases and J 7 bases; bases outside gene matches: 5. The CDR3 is CASSFTGDGEKLFF. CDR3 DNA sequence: TGTGCCAGCAGCTTTACAGGGGATGGTGAAAAACTGTTTTTT.

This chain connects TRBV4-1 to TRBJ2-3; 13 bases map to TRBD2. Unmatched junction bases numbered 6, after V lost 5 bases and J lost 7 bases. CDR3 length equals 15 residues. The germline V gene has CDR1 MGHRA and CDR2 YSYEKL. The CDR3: CASSEGLAGIYTQYF. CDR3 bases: TGCGCCAGCAGCGAGGGACTAGCGGGGATCTATACGCAGTATTTT.

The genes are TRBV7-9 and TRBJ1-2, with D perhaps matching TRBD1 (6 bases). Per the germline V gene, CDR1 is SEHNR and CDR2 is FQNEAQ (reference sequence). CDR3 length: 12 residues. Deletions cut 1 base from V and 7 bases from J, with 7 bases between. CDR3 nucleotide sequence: TGTGCCAGCAGCTTAGAGGGGGTTGGCTACACCTTC. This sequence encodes CASSLEGVGYTF.

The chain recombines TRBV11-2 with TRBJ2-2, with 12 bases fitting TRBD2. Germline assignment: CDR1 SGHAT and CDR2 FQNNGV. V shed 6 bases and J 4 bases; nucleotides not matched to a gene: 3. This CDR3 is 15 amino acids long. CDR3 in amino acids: CASSGLAGITGELFF. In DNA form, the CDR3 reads TGTGCCAGCAGTGGACTAGCGGGGATCACCGGGGAGCTGTTTTTT.

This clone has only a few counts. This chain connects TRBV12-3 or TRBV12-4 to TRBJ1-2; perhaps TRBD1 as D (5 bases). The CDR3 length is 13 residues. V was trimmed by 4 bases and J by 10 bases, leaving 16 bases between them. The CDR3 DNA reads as TGTGCCAGCAGTTCCGCCGACAGTTTCTACTACACCTTC. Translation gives CASSSADSFYYTF.

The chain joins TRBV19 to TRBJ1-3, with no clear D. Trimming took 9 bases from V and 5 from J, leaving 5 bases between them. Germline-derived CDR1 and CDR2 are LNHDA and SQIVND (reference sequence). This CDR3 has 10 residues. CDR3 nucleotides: TGTGCCAGCAGAAGAAACACCATATATTTT. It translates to CASRRNTIYF.

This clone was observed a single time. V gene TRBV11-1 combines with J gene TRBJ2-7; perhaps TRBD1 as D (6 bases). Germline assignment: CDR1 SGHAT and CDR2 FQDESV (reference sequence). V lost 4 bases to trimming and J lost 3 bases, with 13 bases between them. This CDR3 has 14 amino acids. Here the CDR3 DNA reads TGTGCCAGCAGCTCCGGGCGCAGGGGCTACGAGCAGTACTTC. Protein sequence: CASSSGRRGYEQYF.

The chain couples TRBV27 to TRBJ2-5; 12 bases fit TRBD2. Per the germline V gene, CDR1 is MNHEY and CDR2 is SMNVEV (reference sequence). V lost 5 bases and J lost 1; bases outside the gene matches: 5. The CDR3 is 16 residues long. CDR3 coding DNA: TGTGCCAGCAGTAACACACTAGCGGGGGGCCAAGAGACCCAGTACTTC. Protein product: CASSNTLAGGQETQYF.

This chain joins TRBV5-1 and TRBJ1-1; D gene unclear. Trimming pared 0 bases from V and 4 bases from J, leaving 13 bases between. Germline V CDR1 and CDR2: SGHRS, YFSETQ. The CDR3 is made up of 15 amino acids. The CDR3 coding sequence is TGCGCCAGCAGCTTGGGGGTCGCGGAGGGCACTGAAGCTTTCTTT. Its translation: CASSLGVAEGTEAFF.

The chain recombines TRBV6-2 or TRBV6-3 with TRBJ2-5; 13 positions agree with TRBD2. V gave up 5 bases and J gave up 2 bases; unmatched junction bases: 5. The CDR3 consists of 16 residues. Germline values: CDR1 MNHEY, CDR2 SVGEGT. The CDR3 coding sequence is TGTGCCAGCAGTCTGGGACTAGCGGGGACACAAGAGACCCAGTACTTC. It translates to CASSLGLAGTQETQYF.

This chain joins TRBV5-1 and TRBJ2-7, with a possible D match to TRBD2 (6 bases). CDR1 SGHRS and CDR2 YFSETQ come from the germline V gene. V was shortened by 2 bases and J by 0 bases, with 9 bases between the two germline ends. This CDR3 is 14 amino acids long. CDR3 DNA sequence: TGCGCCAGCAGCTTACGGGGGAACTCCTACGAGCAGTACTTC. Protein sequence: CASSLRGNSYEQYF.

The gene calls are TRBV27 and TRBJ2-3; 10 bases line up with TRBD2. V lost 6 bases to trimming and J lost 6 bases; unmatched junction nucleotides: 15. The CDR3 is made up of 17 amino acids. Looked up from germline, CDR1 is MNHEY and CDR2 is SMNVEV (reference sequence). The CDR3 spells CASSPGWASGGGDTQYF. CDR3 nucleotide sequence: TGTGCCAGCAGCCCCGGCTGGGCTAGCGGGGGTGGTGATACGCAGTATTTT.

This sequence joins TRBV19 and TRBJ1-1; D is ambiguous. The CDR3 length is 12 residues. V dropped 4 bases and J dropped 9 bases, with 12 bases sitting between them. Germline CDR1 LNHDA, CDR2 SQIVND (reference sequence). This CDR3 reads CASSTLGRQAFF. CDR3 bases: TGTGCCAGTAGTACCCTGGGCAGACAAGCTTTCTTT.

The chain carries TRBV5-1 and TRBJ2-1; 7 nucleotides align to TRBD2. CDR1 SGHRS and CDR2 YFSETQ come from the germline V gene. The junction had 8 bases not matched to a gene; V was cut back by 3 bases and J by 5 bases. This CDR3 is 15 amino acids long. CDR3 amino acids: CASSSSGVGNNEQFF. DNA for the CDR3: TGCGCCAGCAGCTCCAGCGGGGTGGGAAACAATGAGCAGTTCTTC.

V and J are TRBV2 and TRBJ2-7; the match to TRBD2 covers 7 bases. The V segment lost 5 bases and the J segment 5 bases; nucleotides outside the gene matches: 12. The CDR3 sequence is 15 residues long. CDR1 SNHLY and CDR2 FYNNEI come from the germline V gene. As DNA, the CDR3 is TGTGCCAGCAGTCCCATCGGGACTATCCCCGACGAGCAGTACTTC. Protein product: CASSPIGTIPDEQYF.

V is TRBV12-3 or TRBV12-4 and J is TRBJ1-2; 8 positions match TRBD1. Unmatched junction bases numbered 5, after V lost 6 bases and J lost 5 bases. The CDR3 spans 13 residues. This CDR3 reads CASSPDRGYGYTF. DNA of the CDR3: TGTGCCAGCAGCCCTGACAGGGGATATGGCTACACCTTC.